This T cell receptor beta chain was documented in a study of OX40 agonist ivuxolimab in advanced cancers. Background on the study: Ivuxolimab is a fully human IgG2 antibody that activates OX40 (CD134). Participants averaged about 60 years of age (range about 23 to 90) and were under 90% male. Regarding the study as a whole: At 0.1 to 3.0 mg/kg, clonal expansion of CD4+ and CD8+ blood T cells had occurred by week 6.

The method was immunoSEQ multiplex PCR; TCRdb's version includes in-frame clones alone and lacks a portion of them. The top ten hold less than 25% of the sample, which has about 32,000 clones, roughly 76% seen once. Concerning this clone: Its antigen is not identified.

The sequenced sample was CD4+ or CD8+ T cells sorted from blood, obtained in a trial of the OX40 agonist ivuxolimab. The sequence derives from an adult with an advanced solid tumor such as melanoma, head and neck, liver or kidney cancer.

The CDR3 protein is CASGLVRGTGELFF. The CDR3 DNA sequence: TGTGCTAGTGGTTTGGTGAGGGGGACCGGGGAGCTGTTTTTT. V is TRBV12-5 and J is TRBJ2-2; the D gene is possibly TRBD1 (6 bases). The V gene lost 0 bases and the J gene lost 5 bases, with 7 bases spanning the gap. Germline V gene data show CDR1 as LGHNT and CDR2 as FRNRAP. The CDR3 consists of 14 residues.